The sequence of this T cell receptor (beta chain) was determined in a study of cytomegalovirus exposure and HLA in healthy donors. 60 Vbeta and 13 Jbeta primers were used in PCR. Per the authors' pipeline: A later analysis tallied 65 million to 85 million unique TCR beta chains, around 11 million of them shared. The table came from immunoSEQ multiplex PCR; TCRdb's copy has only in-frame clones and leaves some out. Clonal size and the V and J genes are those of that table, whereas D and trimming came from the DNA. This table has approximately 61,000 clones, under 85% appearing once. Study-level points and caveats: Sequencing depth across donors, presence/absence analyses assumed, was roughly uniform. Productive status was seen about 87% or about 30% of the time for most TCR beta V segments in an earlier analysis.

Details on this clone: Its antigen is as yet unknown.

Deletions cut 2 bases from V and 2 bases from J, with 15 bases between. CDR1 is KGHSH and CDR2 is LQKENI in the germline V gene. The CDR3 covers 16 residues. The clonotype was recovered from a man over 45 in good health and CMV-seropositive. V is TRBV18 and J is TRBJ1-2; no reliable D call. Sequenced: PBMCs. CDR3 sequence reads: CASSPSGTEVNYGYTF. CDR3 coding DNA: TGTGCCAGCTCACCATCCGGTACAGAAGTAAACTATGGCTACACCTTC. The full variable domain, rest sourced from reference TRBV18 and TRBJ1-2, is NAGVMQNPRHLVRRRGQEARLRCSPMKGHSHVYWYRQLPEEGLKFMVYLQKENIIDESGMPKERFSAEFPKEGPSILRIQQVVRGDSAAYFCASSPSGTEVNYGYTFGSGTRLTVV.